This TCR beta chain stems from a study of cytomegalovirus exposure and HLA in healthy donors. With 60 Vbeta and 13 Jbeta primers, the PCR was carried out. Libraries were prepared by immunoSEQ multiplex PCR; TCRdb keeps only in-frame clonotypes and omits some of them. The sample is made up of around 100,000 clones, and the top ten hold about 3.5% of it. What was sequenced was PBMCs. The receptor comes from a middle-aged man in good health and CMV-seronegative.

In nucleotides, the CDR3 is TGTGCCAGCAGAGTACCGGGACAGGGTTACGAGCAGTACTTC. This codes for CASRVPGQGYEQYF. The chain joins TRBV11-2 to TRBJ2-7; 9 nucleotides agree with TRBD1. The CDR3 sequence is 14 residues long. Germline values: CDR1 SGHAT, CDR2 FQNNGV. V lost 6 bases to trimming and J lost 4 bases; unmatched junction nucleotides: 7.